A single sample is the source of the 22 T cell receptor beta chains below, sequenced in a study of cytotoxic CD8 clonotypes in ibrutinib-treated CLL. Data came from immunoSEQ multiplex PCR; TCRdb stores just in-frame clones and leaves some out. The table lists some 170,000 clones, nearly 90% of them singletons, with 3% to 3.5% in the top ten. The sequencing used PBMCs, collected at disease progression, from a patient treated with ibrutinib. Receptors originate from a human donor with chronic lymphocytic leukemia.

This clone was seen only once. This chain connects TRBV5-6 to TRBJ1-1; D gene ambiguous. Germline V gene lookup returns CDR1 SGHDT and CDR2 YYEEEE. This CDR3 region has 12 residues. Trimming left V 2 bases short and J 5 bases short, with 7 bases between. The CDR3 nucleotides are TGTGCCAGCAGCTTCCAACTTACTGAAGCTTTCTTT. Amino acids: CASSFQLTEAFF.

The chain is built from TRBV5-4 and TRBJ1-2, with 8 bases matching TRBD1. CDR1 and CDR2 (germline): SGHNT, YYREEE (reference sequence). Losses at the gene ends were 4 bases for V and 8 bases for J; bases not matched to a gene: 7. The CDR3 contains 13 residues. The chain's CDR3 is CASSRTGSRGYTF. The CDR3 region has the DNA TGTGCCAGCAGCCGGACAGGGTCTAGGGGCTACACCTTC.

The chain combines TRBV4-3 with TRBJ2-7, with TRBD2 matching 9 bases. CDR3 length: 20 amino acids. Germline-derived CDR1 and CDR2 are LGHNA and YSLEER. V shed 4 bases, J shed 9 bases, and the junction held 28 bases outside the gene matches. The CDR3 coding sequence is TGCGCCAGCAGCCCCGGAGGGGGGCGGGAGGGTCTCTCACTCTCTAAGGGGCAGTACTTC. Translation gives CASSPGGGREGLSLSKGQYF.

The chain couples TRBV7-6 to TRBJ2-5; 7 nucleotides match TRBD2. The CDR3 is 16 amino acids. Trimming cost V 5 bases and J 4 bases; bases outside gene matches: 13. The germline V gene has CDR1 SGHVS and CDR2 FNYEAQ. The CDR3 region is CASSPGLVGRGETQYF. CDR3 coding DNA: TGTGCCAGCAGCCCAGGACTAGTGGGAAGGGGAGAGACCCAGTACTTC.

This sequence joins TRBV7-8 and TRBJ2-7, with 15 positions matching TRBD2. Trimming cost V 0 bases and J 2 bases; bases outside gene matches: 2. This CDR3 comprises 17 residues. Germline V CDR1 and CDR2: SGHVS, FQNEAQ. CDR3 protein: CASSLAGTSGRTYEQYF. DNA of the CDR3: TGTGCCAGCAGCTTAGCGGGGACTAGCGGGAGGACCTACGAGCAGTACTTC.

This clone was detected a few times. This chain joins TRBV10-3 and TRBJ2-2; D may be TRBD1 or TRBD2 (5 bases each). V was pared by 10 bases and J by 6 bases, with 18 bases between. This CDR3 spans 14 amino acids. CDR1 is ENHRY, CDR2 SYGVKD, per germline. The CDR3 DNA sequence: TGTGCCAGCGCGGACCCGAGGGACGCCGGGGAGCTGTTTTTT. Translating gives CASADPRDAGELFF.

This chain uses TRBV21-1 with TRBJ2-3; the table assigns TRBD2, which was not confirmed against the DNA. TRBV21-1 is a pseudogene locus. This CDR3 region has 19 residues. The CDR3 DNA is TGTGCCAGCAGCAAAGCCAGGATTGCGGGACTAGCGGGAGTGGATACGCAGTATTTT. This translates into CASSKARIAGLAGVDTQYF.

This clone was counted only a few times. This chain connects TRBV2 to TRBJ1-1, with D unresolved. The V gene's germline CDR1 is SNHLY and CDR2 FYNNEI. CDR3 size: 11 residues. Trimming left V 4 bases short and J 7 bases short, with 7 bases between. The DNA of the CDR3 is TGTGCCAGCAGTGTGCTGGATGAAGCTTTCTTT. Translated: CASSVLDEAFF. The full variable domain, its missing parts supplied by reference TRBV2 and TRBJ1-1, is EPEVTQTPSHQVTQMGQEVILRCVPISNHLYFYWYRQILGQKVEFLVSFYNNEISEKSEIFDDQFSVERPDGSNFTLKIRSTKLEDSAMYFCASSVLDEAFFGQGTRLTVV.

This sequence joins TRBV5-1 and TRBJ1-5; D might be TRBD1 (6 bases). The CDR3 runs 17 residues. V was shortened by 1 base and J by 0 bases, with 14 bases between the two germline ends. Germline values: CDR1 SGHRS, CDR2 YFSETQ. DNA for the CDR3: TGCGCCAGCAGCTTGTACCCGGGACAAGATAGCAATCAGCCCCAGCATTTT. Translation: CASSLYPGQDSNQPQHF.

This clone was counted between two and nine times. V is TRBV27 and J is TRBJ2-7, with D tentatively TRBD2 (6 bases). The CDR3 runs 14 residues. The ends were cut back, 10 bases at V and 0 bases at J, with 16 bases in the middle. From germline, CDR1 is MNHEY and CDR2 SMNVEV (reference sequence). CDR3 nucleotide sequence: TGTGCCAACCCCGGGACTTCTTCCTCCTACGAGCAGTACTTC. It encodes CANPGTSSSYEQYF.

V gene TRBV6-5 combines with J gene TRBJ2-5; 10 bases align to TRBD2. Trimming took 6 bases from V and 2 from J; bases not matched to a gene: 6. CDR3 size: 15 residues. CDR1 and CDR2 (germline): MNHEY, SVGAGI. As DNA, the CDR3 is TGTGCCAGCAGGAGAACTAGCGGGGAACAAGAGACCCAGTACTTC. Protein: CASRRTSGEQETQYF.

The chain employs TRBV15 and TRBJ2-2, with D possibly being TRBD1 or TRBD2 (7 bases each). V gave up 3 bases and J gave up 4 bases, with 18 bases separating them. This CDR3 is built from 17 residues. The germline V gene has CDR1 LNHNV and CDR2 YYDKDF (reference sequence). The CDR3 nucleotides are TGTGCCACCAGCAGGCAGGGAGGGGGCCGTGGCACCGGGGAGCTGTTTTTT. Protein sequence: CATSRQGGGRGTGELFF.

The chain couples TRBV6-5 to TRBJ1-4, with D unresolved. CDR1 MNHEY and CDR2 SVGAGI come from the germline V gene. This CDR3 comprises 12 residues. Trimming removed 1 base at V and 7 bases at J, with 4 bases between. The CDR3 loop reads CASSYLGEKLFF. Written as DNA, the CDR3 is TGTGCCAGCAGTTACTTGGGTGAAAAACTGTTTTTT.

This chain connects TRBV5-6 to TRBJ1-3, with D hard to call. The CDR3 is 15 residues long. The V gene's germline CDR1 is SGHDT and CDR2 YYEEEE. The ends were cut back, 3 bases at V and 2 bases at J, with 12 bases in the middle. DNA of the CDR3: TGTGCCAGCAGCTCAACACGATTACCTGGAAACACCATATATTTT. It translates to CASSSTRLPGNTIYF.

To note about this clone: The sample holds other DNA sequences that translate to the same CDR3. The rearrangement uses TRBV2 and TRBJ1-5; unclear D gene. The CDR3 contains 12 residues. Trimming removed 3 bases from V and 2 bases from J, with 2 bases in between. CDR1 is SNHLY, CDR2 FYNNEI, per germline. Here the CDR3 reads CASSDRNQPQHF. Here the CDR3 DNA reads TGTGCCAGCAGTGACCGCAATCAGCCCCAGCATTTT.

The chain carries TRBV7-9 and TRBJ2-3, with TRBD2 matching over 9 bases. Germline trimming cut 1 base from V and 2 bases from J; bases unmatched to any gene: 4. CDR3 size: 16 residues. The germline V gene has CDR1 SEHNR and CDR2 FQNEAQ (reference sequence). CDR3 residues: CASSLGAGGITDTQYF. The CDR3, as DNA: TGTGCCAGCAGCTTAGGGGCGGGAGGGATCACAGATACGCAGTATTTT. Filled out from reference TRBV7-9 and TRBJ2-3, the complete variable domain reads DTGVSQNPRHKITKRGQNVTFRCDPISEHNRLYWYRQTLGQGPEFLTYFQNEAQLEKSRLLSDRFSAERPKGSFSTLEIQRTEQGDSAMYLCASSLGAGGITDTQYFGPGTRLTVL.

The V call is TRBV6-5, the J call TRBJ1-4; D uncertain. This CDR3 comprises 11 residues. Between the trimmed V and J ends, which lost 5 bases and 5 bases, there was a span of 3 bases. Germline values: CDR1 MNHEY, CDR2 SVGAGI. The CDR3 spells CASSKNEKLFF. The CDR3 DNA reads as TGTGCCAGCAGTAAAAATGAAAAACTGTTTTTT.

The rearrangement links TRBV28 to TRBJ1-2; D may be TRBD1 (6 bases). The CDR3 totals 13 residues. Between the trimmed V and J ends, which lost 3 bases and 7 bases, there was a span of 12 bases. The germline gives CDR1 MDHEN, CDR2 SYDVKM. CDR3 protein: CASSLIAGAGYTF. CDR3 DNA: TGTGCCAGCAGTTTGATTGCGGGGGCTGGCTACACCTTC.

This chain joins TRBV9 and TRBJ2-3, with D perhaps TRBD2 (5 bases). Germline V gene data show CDR1 as SGDLS and CDR2 as YYNGEE. V lost 4 bases, J lost 2 bases, and 14 bases lay in between. There are 15 residues in the CDR3. The CDR3 spells CASSSSAGYTDTQYF. CDR3 coding DNA: TGTGCCAGCAGCTCGAGTGCGGGTTACACAGATACGCAGTATTTT.

The V and J genes are TRBV7-3 and TRBJ2-7, with D unclear. Trimming left V 5 bases short and J 2 bases short, with 16 bases between. Germline-derived CDR1 and CDR2 are SGHTA and FQGTGA. This CDR3 is 15 amino acids long. The CDR3 here is CASSPPPAPAYEQYF. Written as DNA, the CDR3 is TGTGCCAGCAGCCCTCCACCGGCCCCCGCCTACGAGCAGTACTTC.

The chain uses TRBV7-9 and TRBJ1-2; unclear D gene. Germline assignment: CDR1 SEHNR and CDR2 FQNEAQ (reference sequence). V lost 3 bases and J 1 base, leaving 6 bases between the germline ends. This CDR3 spans 13 amino acids. The CDR3 sequence: CASSFGLNYGYTF. The CDR3 DNA reads as TGTGCCAGCAGCTTTGGCCTTAACTATGGCTACACCTTC.

V gene TRBV9 combines with J gene TRBJ2-6; D tentatively reads TRBD1 or TRBD2 (8 bases each). This CDR3 spans 18 amino acids. The V end lost 3 bases, the J end lost 4 bases, and 20 bases lay between the germline ends. CDR1 SGDLS and CDR2 YYNGEE come from the germline V gene. CDR3 DNA sequence: TGTGCCAGCAGCGGCGGGGGGACAGGCCCGCTCGGGGCCAACGTCCTGACTTTC. Translating it yields CASSGGGTGPLGANVLTF.